This T cell receptor (beta chain) stems from a study of T cell responses to AZD1222 COVID-19 vaccine. Produced via immunoSEQ multiplex PCR; TCRdb's table is partial and in-frame only. The repertoire includes approximately 77,000 clones, approximately 90% of them detected once, and approximately 6.5% sits in the top ten. The CDR3 runs 12 residues. Germline V gene lookup returns CDR1 LGHDT and CDR2 YNNKEL (reference sequence). Trimming pared 1 base from V and 2 bases from J, leaving 1 base between. The sequence came from an adult in good health. The chain recombines TRBV3-1 (or the pseudogene TRBV3-2) with TRBJ2-3; D is ambiguous. The source was peripheral blood, collected on day 0 of MenACWY control vaccination. In DNA form, the CDR3 reads TGTGCCAGCAGCCAAGCCACAGATACGCAGTATTTT. Residues: CASSQATDTQYF.